This TCR beta chain was observed in a study of blood T cell repertoires in COVID-19. Under the authors' procedure: Amplification of reference gene primers provided the estimated nucleated cell counts. Sequenced by immunoSEQ multiplex PCR; TCRdb stores in-frame clones only, minus some. The DNA gave D and trimming, while V, J and clone size come from that table. The repertoire has about 59,000 clones, under 90% of them found once; the top ten carry over 25%. This CDR3 region has 17 residues. In germline, CDR1 is SGHTA, CDR2 FQGNSA. V was clipped by 5 bases and J by 6 bases, with 23 bases between them. The TCR was taken from an elderly woman with active or convalescent COVID-19. The gene calls are TRBV7-2 and TRBJ2-4; D is uncertain. The sample taken for sequencing was peripheral blood. The DNA of the CDR3 is TGTGCCAGCAGCGTCCTAAGAGCCGACTCAACGAGAAACATTCAGTACTTC. This translates into CASSVLRADSTRNIQYF.